A single count supports the clone carrying this T cell receptor beta chain. The sample is drawn from a study of technical replicates of blood from several donors. Method: immunoSEQ multiplex PCR; TCRdb's copy keeps in-frame clones and lacks some. The table has some 14,000 clones, approximately 84% seen once. Trimming left V 4 bases short and J 0 bases short, with 11 bases between. There are 15 residues in the CDR3. Looked up from germline, CDR1 is MDHEN and CDR2 is SYDVKM. The V gene is TRBV28, the J gene TRBJ2-3, with D unclear. This TCR came from a human donor in good health. Specimen: PBMCs. In nucleotides, the CDR3 is TGTGCCAGCAGTTCCCCGGAGACTAGCACAGATACGCAGTATTTT. Translated: CASSSPETSTDTQYF.